This T cell receptor beta chain was captured in a study of T cells in tuberculosis. The overall study: CD1B tetramers identified T cells specific for mycobacterial lipid GMM. Study results and limitations: Some low-affinity tetramer-binding T cells may be absent from this sample.

TCR-alpha and TCR-beta chains were sequenced unpaired. Sequencing used immunoSEQ multiplex PCR; TCRdb keeps in-frame clones, though not all of them. The sample shows approximately 57,000 clones, nearly 90% of them seen only once. Cells were sorted from thawed PBMC rested overnight and stained with GMM-loaded CD1B tetramer, viability dye and anti-CD3. The lipid loaded on the CD1B tetramers was C32 glucose monomycolate from Rhodococcus equi. Approximately 100,000 tetramer-negative cells were sorted from each donor. Trimming removed 8 bases from V and 3 bases from J, with 16 bases in between. Germline lookup yields CDR1 SGHAT and CDR2 FQNNGV. The length of the CDR3 is 15 residues.

The chain couples TRBV11-2 to TRBJ2-2, with D maybe TRBD1 (5 bases). The TCR originated in an adult woman with latent tuberculosis. Sequencing was done on a sample of CD1b-GMM tetramer-negative cells sorted from PBMCs. The CDR3 DNA is TGTGCCAGCCGCCCCGGACAAATGTACACCGGGGAGCTGTTTTTT. This codes for CASRPGQMYTGELFF.